In its sample, the clone carrying this T cell receptor beta chain was seen once. This table comes from immunoSEQ multiplex PCR, and its TCRdb copy is limited to in-frame clones, with some not included. The top ten clones hold under 0.7% of a sample with around 44,000 clones, 89% of them seen once. CDR3 size: 13 residues. The V gene's germline CDR1 is SEHNR and CDR2 FQNEAQ (reference sequence). V shed 5 bases and J 8 bases; nucleotides not matched to a gene: 5. The data were taken from a study of OX40 agonist ivuxolimab in advanced cancers. Sequencing used CD4+ or CD8+ T cells sorted from blood, obtained in a trial of the OX40 agonist ivuxolimab. The chain has TRBV7-9 and TRBJ1-1; TRBD1 agrees at 10 bases. This sequence originates from an adult with an advanced solid tumor such as melanoma, head and neck, liver or kidney cancer. The CDR3 loop reads CASSLGTGAEAFF. DNA of the CDR3: TGTGCCAGCAGCCTAGGGACAGGGGCAGAAGCTTTCTTT.